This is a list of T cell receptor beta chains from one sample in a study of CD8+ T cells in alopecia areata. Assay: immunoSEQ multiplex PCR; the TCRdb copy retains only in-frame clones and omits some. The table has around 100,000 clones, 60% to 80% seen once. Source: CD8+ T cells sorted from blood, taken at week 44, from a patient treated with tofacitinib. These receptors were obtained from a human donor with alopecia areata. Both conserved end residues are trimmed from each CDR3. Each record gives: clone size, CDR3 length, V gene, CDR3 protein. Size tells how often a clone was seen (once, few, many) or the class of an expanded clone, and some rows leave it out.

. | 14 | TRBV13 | ASSSTGDGGIDTQY
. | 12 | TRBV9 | ASSVGMALYEQF
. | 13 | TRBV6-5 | ASSLTGTGGQPQH
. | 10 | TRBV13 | ASSLGSSPLH
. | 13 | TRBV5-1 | ASSFRAGVQETQY
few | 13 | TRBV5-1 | ASSLEGGLQETQY
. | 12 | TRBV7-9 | ASSFSVGEGKLF
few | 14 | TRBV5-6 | ASSLDPTYVQETQY
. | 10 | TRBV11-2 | ATRDDSYEQY
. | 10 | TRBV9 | ASSVITDTQY
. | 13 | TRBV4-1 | ASSQRTSGGIEQY
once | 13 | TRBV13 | ASSLGLSANTEAF
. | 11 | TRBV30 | AWSVSTWDEQF
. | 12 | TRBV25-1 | ASSEAGGPYGYT
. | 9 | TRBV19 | ASRRFHGYT
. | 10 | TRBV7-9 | ASRQSTYEQY
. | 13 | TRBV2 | ASSGGATAQETQY
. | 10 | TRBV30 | AWQPDSYEQY
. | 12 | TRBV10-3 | AISGTADNYGYT
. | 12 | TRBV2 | ASTESGNEEKLF
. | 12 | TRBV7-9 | ASRGQGAPTEAF
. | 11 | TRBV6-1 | ASSGTGLNEQY
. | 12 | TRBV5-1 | ASSSGQGVVEQY
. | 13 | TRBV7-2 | ASSLGRGDRETQY
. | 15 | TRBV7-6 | ASSLNGGRGPYNEQF
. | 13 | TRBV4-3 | ASSQVRGASYEQY
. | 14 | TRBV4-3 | ASSQGTGTLGNIQY
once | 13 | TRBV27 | ASFYEGSVTDTQY
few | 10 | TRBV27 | ASSPRGIEQF
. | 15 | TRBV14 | ASSQDRGPEGTDTQY
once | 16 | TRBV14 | ASSQGDGTEDMNTEAF
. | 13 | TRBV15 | ATSELAINTGELF
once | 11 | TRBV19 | ASNLGRGDEAF
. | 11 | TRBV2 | ASRLQGSYGYT
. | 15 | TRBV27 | ASRVWGGGGENTEAF
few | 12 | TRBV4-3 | ASSQDRGYNEQF
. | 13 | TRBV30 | AWSGPSGQWDGYT
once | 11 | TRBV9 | ASSQVSRGSTF
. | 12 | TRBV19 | ASSQQDFWETQY
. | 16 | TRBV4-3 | ASSQEVYGQMPGRELF
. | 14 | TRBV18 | ASSPSEYQASYEQY
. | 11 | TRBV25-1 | ASSAGRNYGYT
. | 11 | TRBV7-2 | ASSLDWPETQY
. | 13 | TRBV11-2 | ASSATGTGGEGYT
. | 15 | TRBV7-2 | ASSLDEDWSISGELF
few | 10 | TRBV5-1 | ASSLRGSEAF